Listed below are T cell receptor beta chains from one sample, sequenced in a study of shared clonotypes between healthy human individuals. Generated by immunoSEQ multiplex PCR, the TCRdb table keeps only in-frame clones and is missing some. Of more than 400,000 clones in the sample, approximately 78% were seen once. The sample consisted of PBMCs. Source of these receptors: a woman in her 40s in good health. Some clones in this sample may be carry-over from other donors' samples. The CDR3 runs from the conserved cysteine through the conserved F or W. The order of the fields is J gene, V gene, D gene, CDR3 protein. A D gene is named only where the DNA matches it firmly.

j_call: TRBJ2-7; v_call: TRBV15; d_call: .; cdr3_aa: CATRLPPSYEQYF
j_call: TRBJ2-2; v_call: TRBV14; d_call: TRBD2; cdr3_aa: CATKPSGNTGELFF
j_call: TRBJ2-1; v_call: TRBV7-9; d_call: .; cdr3_aa: CASSPRVLSNEQFF
j_call: TRBJ2-3; v_call: TRBV5-1; d_call: .; cdr3_aa: CASSLAARTDTQYF
j_call: TRBJ2-3; v_call: TRBV27; d_call: TRBD1; cdr3_aa: CASTLQGGTDTQYF
j_call: TRBJ1-1; v_call: TRBV6-5; d_call: .; cdr3_aa: CASSYLAEAFF
j_call: TRBJ2-2; v_call: TRBV2; d_call: .; cdr3_aa: CANLKGTLNTGELFF
j_call: TRBJ2-1; v_call: TRBV19; d_call: .; cdr3_aa: CASRSSRFNEQFF
j_call: TRBJ1-4; v_call: TRBV6-5; d_call: .; cdr3_aa: CASSYLSGRRGEKLFF
j_call: TRBJ2-2; v_call: TRBV5-1; d_call: TRBD2; cdr3_aa: CASSLVVGGPPGELFF
j_call: TRBJ2-7; v_call: TRBV5-1; d_call: .; cdr3_aa: CASSSVVGTSEQYF
j_call: TRBJ2-7; v_call: TRBV15; d_call: TRBD2; cdr3_aa: CATSRDAPGTSGKYEQYF
j_call: TRBJ2-5; v_call: TRBV4-3; d_call: .; cdr3_aa: CASSQEVSKETQYF
j_call: TRBJ2-6; v_call: TRBV7-3; d_call: .; cdr3_aa: CASSPTSSGANVLTF
j_call: TRBJ1-2; v_call: TRBV7-2; d_call: .; cdr3_aa: CASSLDRDFGYTF
j_call: TRBJ2-5; v_call: TRBV2; d_call: .; cdr3_aa: CASSTQGLKTQYF
j_call: TRBJ2-2; v_call: TRBV2; d_call: .; cdr3_aa: CASVRRDSGELFF
j_call: TRBJ2-1; v_call: TRBV7-8; d_call: TRBD2; cdr3_aa: CASSFGLAGSEQFF
j_call: TRBJ2-5; v_call: TRBV28; d_call: TRBD1; cdr3_aa: CASSRQGVQETQYF
j_call: TRBJ1-1; v_call: TRBV5-5; d_call: .; cdr3_aa: CASSQGGNTEAFF
j_call: TRBJ1-4; v_call: TRBV5-1; d_call: .; cdr3_aa: CASKSTGGGEKLFF
j_call: TRBJ1-6; v_call: TRBV2; d_call: .; cdr3_aa: CASREGGGYSPLHF
j_call: TRBJ2-1; v_call: TRBV7-2; d_call: TRBD2; cdr3_aa: CASSRLAGAPYNEQFF
j_call: TRBJ1-1; v_call: TRBV7-9; d_call: .; cdr3_aa: CASSPYRERGMNTEAFF
j_call: TRBJ2-7; v_call: TRBV5-1; d_call: TRBD2; cdr3_aa: CASSLSGRQGLDEQYF
j_call: TRBJ1-5; v_call: TRBV6-1; d_call: .; cdr3_aa: CASSEWGRDQPQHF
j_call: TRBJ2-1; v_call: TRBV7-3; d_call: .; cdr3_aa: CASSSRPGGEQFF
j_call: TRBJ2-3; v_call: TRBV5-1; d_call: .; cdr3_aa: CASSLFGTDTQYF
j_call: TRBJ2-1; v_call: TRBV5-1; d_call: TRBD2; cdr3_aa: CASSAGGTEGEQFF
j_call: TRBJ1-2; v_call: TRBV7-2; d_call: .; cdr3_aa: CASSLTHSDGYTF
j_call: TRBJ1-1; v_call: TRBV25-1; d_call: TRBD1; cdr3_aa: CASSTGGIWSEAFF
j_call: TRBJ1-4; v_call: TRBV5-4; d_call: TRBD1; cdr3_aa: CASSSAGTGNEKLFF
j_call: TRBJ2-3; v_call: TRBV27; d_call: TRBD1; cdr3_aa: CASSYWGTGGTDTQYF
j_call: TRBJ2-3; v_call: TRBV5-1; d_call: .; cdr3_aa: CASSLFNPNSDTQYF
j_call: TRBJ2-1; v_call: TRBV28; d_call: TRBD1; cdr3_aa: CASSPPTGPTPVNEQFF
j_call: TRBJ1-1; v_call: TRBV28; d_call: .; cdr3_aa: CASSFRVGEAFF
j_call: TRBJ1-4; v_call: TRBV5-8; d_call: .; cdr3_aa: CASSPAWGSTTTNEKLFF
j_call: TRBJ2-5; v_call: TRBV5-1; d_call: TRBD2; cdr3_aa: CASSLAGGAQETQYF
j_call: TRBJ1-3; v_call: TRBV5-1; d_call: .; cdr3_aa: CASSLEGVGNTIYF
j_call: TRBJ2-1; v_call: TRBV7-2; d_call: .; cdr3_aa: CASSPRDHYNEQFF